One and the same sample provided the 9 T cell receptor beta chains below, sequenced in a study of CD8+ T cells in alopecia areata. Investigators isolated RNA and reverse transcribed it into cDNA to act as the sequencing template. The protocol was immunoSEQ multiplex PCR, while the TCRdb copy is restricted to in-frame clones and leaves out a portion. Of under 300,000 clones in the sample, about 68% were seen once. Sequencing was performed on CD4+ T cells sorted from blood, taken at week 0. The origin of the receptors is a human donor with alopecia areata.

The count of this clone is one. V and J are TRBV27 and TRBJ1-6; D gene ambiguous. The germline V and J ends were trimmed by 2 bases and 7 bases, with 6 bases remaining between them. The germline CDR1 and CDR2 sequences are MNHEY and SMNVEV (reference sequence). The CDR3 spans 13 residues. In DNA, the CDR3 is TGTGCCAGCAGTTTAACCCTGAATTCACCCCTCCACTTT. Protein: CASSLTLNSPLHF.

This clone has a handful of counts. The chain couples TRBV29-1 to TRBJ2-3; D is unresolved. The CDR3 extends over 12 amino acids. Germline values: CDR1 SQVTM, CDR2 ANQGSEA. DNA of the CDR3: TGCCGTGTGGTAACCCCCACAGATACGCAGTATTTT. This translates into CRVVTPTDTQYF.

Concerning this clone itself: At the DNA level, this CDR3 is encoded by other sequences in the same sample as well. The chain carries TRBV9 and TRBJ1-2; 10 bases map to TRBD1. CDR1 SGDLS and CDR2 YYNGEE come from the germline V gene. The ends lost 2 bases at V and 2 bases at J; junction bases unmatched: 0. This CDR3 contains 14 residues. The CDR3 loop reads CASSVGQGNYGYTF. CDR3 nucleotides: TGTGCCAGCAGCGTGGGACAGGGGAACTATGGCTACACCTTC.

CDR3 loop: CAWSKSLAGWTEAFF. The CDR3 DNA reads TGTGCCTGGAGTAAAAGTTTGGCGGGTTGGACTGAAGCTTTCTTT. The J gene is TRBJ1-1, the V gene TRBV30, with unresolved D. This CDR3 comprises 15 residues. The V end lost 2 bases, the J end lost 5 bases, and 18 bases lay between the germline ends. CDR1 GTSNPN and CDR2 SVGIG come from the germline V gene (reference sequence).

The rearrangement links TRBV5-1 to TRBJ2-5, with 9 nucleotides matching TRBD1. CDR1 and CDR2 from the germline V gene are SGHRS and YFSETQ. There are 16 residues in the CDR3. V shed 3 bases, J shed 7 bases, and the junction held 13 bases outside the gene matches. The CDR3 DNA is TGCGCCAGCAGCTCGACTGCCGGGACAGGGTACAGGACCCAGTACTTC. Translation: CASSSTAGTGYRTQYF. The entire variable domain, with the rest obtained from reference TRBV5-1 and TRBJ2-5, is as follows: KAGVTQTPRYLIKTRGQQVTLSCSPISGHRSVSWYQQTPGQGLQFLFEYFSETQRNKGNFPGRFSGRQFSNSRSEMNVSTLELGDSALYLCASSSTAGTGYRTQYFGPGTRLLVL.

This chain links TRBV2 with TRBJ2-5, with TRBD1 matching over 7 bases. From germline, CDR1 is SNHLY and CDR2 FYNNEI. The CDR3 loop spans 14 amino acids. After removal of 8 bases from V and 5 bases from J, the junction contained 11 bases not matched to a gene. The CDR3 is CASGTHRGTETQYF. As DNA, the CDR3 is TGTGCCAGCGGGACCCACAGGGGCACCGAGACCCAGTACTTC. Together with reference TRBV2 and TRBJ2-5, the CDR3 gives the full variable domain: EPEVTQTPSHQVTQMGQEVILRCVPISNHLYFYWYRQILGQKVEFLVSFYNNEISEKSEIFDDQFSVERPDGSNFTLKIRSTKLEDSAMYFCASGTHRGTETQYFGPGTRLLVL.

This clone was seen just once. This chain joins TRBV19 and TRBJ1-1; D is unresolved. V was clipped by 6 bases and J by 5 bases, with 10 bases between them. CDR3 size: 12 residues. In germline, CDR1 is LNHDA, CDR2 SQIVND (reference sequence). CDR3 sequence: CASRMSITEAFF. The CDR3 coding sequence is TGTGCCAGTAGGATGAGCATAACTGAAGCTTTCTTT.

The chain couples TRBV19 to TRBJ2-6; D gene ambiguous. The CDR3 contains 16 residues. V lost 7 bases and J lost 0, with 13 bases in between. The germline CDR1 and CDR2 sequences are LNHDA and SQIVND (reference sequence). The CDR3 DNA reads as TGTGCCAGTAAGGCCAGTATGAGCTCTGGGGCCAACGTCCTGACTTTC. Residues: CASKASMSSGANVLTF. Filled out from reference TRBV19 and TRBJ2-6, the complete variable domain reads DGGITQSPKYLFRKEGQNVTLSCEQNLNHDAMYWYRQDPGQGLRLIYYSQIVNDFQKGDIAEGYSVSREKKESFPLTVTSAQKNPTAFYLCASKASMSSGANVLTFGAGSRLTVL.

This chain joins TRBV9 and TRBJ2-2, with 7 bases fitting TRBD1. There are 16 residues in the CDR3. After removal of 4 bases from V and 3 bases from J, the junction contained 9 bases not matched to a gene. The V gene's germline CDR1 is SGDLS and CDR2 YYNGEE. The CDR3 protein is CASSLSARGYTGELFF. The CDR3 DNA reads as TGTGCCAGCAGCCTCAGCGCCAGGGGGTACACCGGGGAGCTGTTTTTT.